The sequence of this T cell receptor (beta chain) was determined in a study of T-cell memory formation after mild COVID-19. One entry per CDR3 protein results from TCRdb running MiXCR on the 5' RACE reads. The table shows hundreds of thousands of distinct CDR3 sequences, with approximately 29% occurring only once. On this clonotype itself: Its antigen remains unidentified.

Study-level results: Mostly located in CM and EM were contracting CD4+ clones, with contracting CD8+ clones located in EMRA.

The CDR3 extends over 20 amino acids. From germline, CDR1 is SSHAT and CDR2 FNYEAQ (reference sequence). V was cut by 3 bases and J by 2 bases, with 28 bases left in between. The chain couples TRBV7-7 to TRBJ1-2; D ambiguous. This TCR derives from an adult woman who had mild COVID-19 (a few samples of this study predate the infection). Cell type and time point are not known. The specimen sequenced was PBMCs or a T cell subset sorted from them (not recorded which). The CDR3: CASSLRFDKQPKNRNYGYTF. The CDR3 region has the DNA TGTGCCAGCAGCTTGAGATTCGATAAACAGCCGAAAAACCGAAACTATGGCTACACCTTC.